This TCR beta chain was obtained from a study of CD8+CD57+ T cells in acquired aplastic anemia. Looking at the study overall: Mean DNA quantity obtained from sorted CD4+ and CD8+ cells was around 3.2 ug. For CD4+ cells, healthy donors had an average of about 10 million reads.

CDR1 is SGHRS and CDR2 is YFSETQ in the germline V gene. The CDR3 spans 16 residues. V was cut by 1 base and J by 4 bases, with 15 bases left in between. TCR beta VDJ combinations and CDR3 sequences were profiled from genomic DNA. TCRdb redid the calling of the reads with MiXCR, one entry per CDR3 protein. The sample shows around 200,000 distinct CDR3 sequences, under 65% of them seen only once. Sequenced: sorted CD4+, CD8+, or CD8+CD57+ T cells (not recorded which) from PBMCs. This rearrangement joins TRBV5-1 to TRBJ1-3; D gene uncertain. The receptor was derived from a human donor in good health. The CDR3 DNA reads as TGCGCCAGCAGCTTGATGGCCTTGAGGTCAGGAAACACCATATATTTT. Its protein product is CASSLMALRSGNTIYF.